The 32 T cell receptor beta chains below come from one sample, sequenced in a study of cytomegalovirus exposure and HLA in healthy donors. The PCR contained 60 Vbeta and 13 Jbeta primers. Assay used: immunoSEQ multiplex PCR; TCRdb lists only in-frame clones, some missing. Here the sample spans around 160,000 clones, just under 80% being singletons. Sequences were obtained from PBMCs. These receptors originate from a man between 18 and 29 years old in good health and CMV-seropositive.

The chain joins TRBV6-6 to TRBJ1-2; no clear D. CDR3 size: 11 residues. Germline V lookup: CDR1 MNHNY, CDR2 SVGAGI (reference sequence). V lost 5 bases, J lost 8 bases, and 9 bases lay in between. DNA of the CDR3: TGTGCCAGCAGTGAGAGCAAGGGCTACACCTTC. Residues: CASSESKGYTF.

V and J are TRBV7-2 and TRBJ2-1; the match to TRBD2 covers 9 bases. Germline V lookup: CDR1 SGHTA, CDR2 FQGNSA. Trimming took 2 bases from V and 8 from J; bases not matched to a gene: 7. The CDR3 runs 15 residues. The CDR3 is CASSLWRGGADEQFF. CDR3 sequence (DNA): TGTGCCAGCAGCTTATGGCGGGGGGGCGCCGATGAGCAGTTCTTC.

This clone was counted once. The rearrangement links TRBV10-3 to TRBJ1-1, with D maybe TRBD1 (6 bases). This CDR3 has 12 residues. The V end lost 10 bases, the J end lost 1 base, and 10 bases lay between the germline ends. Germline loops: CDR1 ENHRY, CDR2 SYGVKD. The CDR3 bases are TGTGCCACAATAGGGGGGAACACTGAAGCTTTCTTT. Its protein product is CATIGGNTEAFF.

This clone came up a few times. V and J are TRBV2 and TRBJ2-7; 8 bases line up with TRBD1. CDR1 is SNHLY, CDR2 FYNNEI, per germline. Trimming cost V 8 bases and J 2 bases; bases outside gene matches: 2. The CDR3 extends over 12 amino acids. Written as DNA, the CDR3 is TGTGCCAGCTGGACAGGGCCCTACGAGCAGTACTTC. Protein product: CASWTGPYEQYF.

The genes are TRBV5-1 and TRBJ2-2, with D perhaps matching TRBD1 (6 bases). Trimming took 5 bases from V and 3 from J, leaving 11 bases between them. CDR1 is SGHRS, CDR2 YFSETQ, per germline. The CDR3 has 14 amino acids. The CDR3 DNA reads TGCGCCAGCAGGCCAGGGGTGGACACCGGGGAGCTGTTTTTT. Translating it yields CASRPGVDTGELFF.

This clone was seen a few times. The chain has TRBV7-9 and TRBJ2-2, with D possibly being TRBD2 (6 bases). The CDR3 has 14 residues. V was pared by 6 bases and J by 7 bases, with 15 bases between. Germline V gives CDR1 SEHNR, CDR2 FQNEAQ (reference sequence). The CDR3 sequence is CASSLRDGNGELFF. The DNA for the CDR3 is TGTGCCAGCAGTCTGCGGGATGGAAACGGGGAGCTGTTTTTT.

The chain combines TRBV29-1 with TRBJ1-2; 7 bases line up with TRBD1. Per germline, CDR1 SQVTM and CDR2 ANQGSEA. With V trimmed by 4 bases and J by 7 bases, 9 bases remained unmatched. CDR3 length: 13 amino acids. This CDR3 reads CSVGQGAGGGYTF. The CDR3 DNA sequence: TGCAGCGTTGGACAGGGCGCTGGTGGTGGCTACACCTTC.

V usage is TRBV6-6 and J usage is TRBJ2-7; TRBD2 matches 7 bases. V lost 7 bases, J lost 3 bases, and 9 bases stayed unmatched. From germline, CDR1 is MNHNY and CDR2 SVGAGI (reference sequence). CDR3 length: 14 residues. In nucleotides, the CDR3 is TGTGCCAGCACCCTAAGTGGGGGGGGCTACGAGCAGTACTTC. It translates to CASTLSGGGYEQYF.

This clone was counted once. The chain couples TRBV7-8 to TRBJ2-7; D possibly corresponds to TRBD1 (6 bases). This CDR3 region has 15 residues. Trimming removed 4 bases at V and 0 bases at J, with 13 bases between. The germline V gene has CDR1 SGHVS and CDR2 FQNEAQ. Written as DNA, the CDR3 is TGTGCCAGCAGCTCGCTCCGGGACACCTCCTACGAGCAGTACTTC. It specifies CASSSLRDTSYEQYF.

This rearrangement joins TRBV28 to TRBJ1-4, with 8 bases identical to TRBD1. The J segment lost 5 bases and the V segment lost 6 bases, leaving 8 bases of the junction unmatched. The length of the CDR3 is 15 residues. The V gene's germline CDR1 is MDHEN and CDR2 SYDVKM. In DNA form, the CDR3 reads TGTGCCAGCAGCCTGCGCCAGGGGGCAAATGAAAAACTGTTTTTT. Protein product: CASSLRQGANEKLFF.

The CDR3 loop reads CASSHRGQDTQYF. The CDR3 DNA follows: TGCGCCAGCAGCCACAGGGGGCAAGATACGCAGTATTTT. The chain carries TRBV5-1 and TRBJ2-3; 9 nucleotides agree with TRBD1. In germline, CDR1 is SGHRS, CDR2 YFSETQ. CDR3 size: 13 residues. Trimming took 4 bases from V and 5 from J; bases not matched to a gene: 2.

The chain employs TRBV28 and TRBJ1-1; 9 nucleotides agree with TRBD1. The V gene's germline CDR1 is MDHEN and CDR2 SYDVKM. The CDR3 is 12 amino acids. V lost 6 bases to trimming and J lost 11 bases; unmatched junction nucleotides: 7. The CDR3 loop is CASRGQGPWAFF. The CDR3 DNA sequence: TGTGCCAGCAGGGGACAGGGTCCTTGGGCTTTCTTT.

V is TRBV5-1 and J is TRBJ2-1, with a weak D call TRBD2 (5 bases). This CDR3 contains 14 residues. V was cut by 7 bases and J by 8 bases, with 19 bases left in between. Germline assignment: CDR1 SGHRS and CDR2 YFSETQ. The CDR3 protein is CASSDPSKGDEQFF. CDR3 nucleotides: TGCGCCAGCTCCGACCCCTCTAAGGGAGATGAGCAGTTCTTC.

The rearrangement links TRBV7-9 to TRBJ2-1, with D maybe TRBD2 (5 bases). Deletions cut 1 base from V and 5 bases from J, with 15 bases between. Germline lookup yields CDR1 SEHNR and CDR2 FQNEAQ (reference sequence). The CDR3 loop spans 16 amino acids. The CDR3 nucleotides are TGTGCCAGCAGCTTAGGACGTCTGGGCGGGCACAATGAGCAGTTCTTC. It is translated as CASSLGRLGGHNEQFF.

This sequence joins TRBV6-5 and TRBJ2-3; 9 nucleotides line up with TRBD2. V dropped 6 bases and J dropped 3; count of bases not matched to a gene: 7. The germline V gene encodes CDR1 MNHEY and CDR2 SVGAGI. The CDR3 runs to 15 residues. For the CDR3, the DNA is TGTGCCAGCAGCCCCAGCGGGAGGCGGACAGATACGCAGTATTTT. Amino acids: CASSPSGRRTDTQYF.

This chain joins TRBV5-1 and TRBJ1-3; 9 bases map to TRBD1. Germline CDR1 is SGHRS and CDR2 is YFSETQ. This CDR3 spans 16 amino acids. Trimming cost V 5 bases and J 3 bases; bases outside gene matches: 9. The CDR3 loop is CASRQNTGGYGNTIYF. DNA for the CDR3: TGCGCCAGCAGACAGAATACAGGGGGCTATGGAAACACCATATATTTT.

The V gene is TRBV7-9, the J gene TRBJ2-3, with a tentative D call TRBD1 (6 bases). There are 16 residues in the CDR3. CDR1 and CDR2 (germline): SEHNR, FQNEAQ (reference sequence). V was shortened by 0 bases and J by 1 base, with 11 bases between the two germline ends. In nucleotides, the CDR3 is TGTGCCAGCAGCTTAGCTTCGCCAGGGGGCACAGATACGCAGTATTTT. It codes for CASSLASPGGTDTQYF. Together with reference TRBV7-9 and TRBJ2-3, the CDR3 gives the full variable domain: DTGVSQNPRHKITKRGQNVTFRCDPISEHNRLYWYRQTLGQGPEFLTYFQNEAQLEKSRLLSDRFSAERPKGSFSTLEIQRTEQGDSAMYLCASSLASPGGTDTQYFGPGTRLTVL.

The J gene is TRBJ2-2, the V gene TRBV2, with D possibly TRBD1 on 5 matching bases. The CDR3 contains 14 residues. Germline V gene data show CDR1 as SNHLY and CDR2 as FYNNEI. Trimming shortened V by 6 bases and J by 7 bases, and 15 bases separated the two germline ends. The CDR3 DNA is TGTGCCAGCAGCTCAGGGCGTGGTAACGGGGAGCTGTTTTTT. It codes for CASSSGRGNGELFF.

This clone was seen once. The CDR3 sequence: CASSRGQQGVDTGELFF. The CDR3 DNA follows: TGTGCCAGCAGCCGGGGACAGCAAGGGGTCGACACCGGGGAGCTGTTTTTT. The chain has TRBV5-4 and TRBJ2-2, with 7 bases fitting TRBD1. J was trimmed by 3 bases and V by 4 bases; bases with no gene match: 12. The CDR3 consists of 17 residues. Germline lookup yields CDR1 SGHNT and CDR2 YYREEE (reference sequence).

The chain joins TRBV19 to TRBJ1-1, with D possibly being TRBD1 (5 bases). V dropped 7 bases and J dropped 1 base, with 7 bases sitting between them. CDR3 length equals 12 residues. In germline, CDR1 is LNHDA, CDR2 SQIVND (reference sequence). The CDR3 DNA reads TGTGCCAGTATGGGGGGGAACACTGAAGCTTTCTTT. Residues: CASMGGNTEAFF.

The genes are TRBV5-6 and TRBJ2-7, with D possibly being TRBD1 (6 bases). CDR1 and CDR2 (germline): SGHDT, YYEEEE. The CDR3 has 14 amino acids. V was trimmed by 4 bases and J by 3 bases, leaving 14 bases between them. CDR3 region: CASSPGQGLYEQYF. In DNA form, the CDR3 reads TGTGCCAGCAGCCCCGGGCAGGGGCTCTACGAGCAGTACTTC.

This chain connects TRBV7-2 to TRBJ2-1; 9 bases fit TRBD1. This CDR3 region has 15 residues. Germline CDR1 reads SGHTA; CDR2 reads FQGNSA. The J segment lost 8 bases and the V segment lost 1 base, leaving 6 bases of the junction unmatched. The CDR3 sequence is CASSLGGQGRYEQFF. The DNA of the CDR3 is TGTGCCAGCAGCTTAGGGGGACAGGGAAGATATGAGCAGTTCTTC.

The chain uses TRBV5-1 and TRBJ1-2, with D possibly TRBD1 on 6 matching bases. Germline V gene lookup returns CDR1 SGHRS and CDR2 YFSETQ. This CDR3 has 15 amino acids. V dropped 5 bases and J dropped 0 bases, with 14 bases sitting between them. The CDR3 region is CASRRTDFTNYGYTF. CDR3 nucleotide sequence: TGCGCCAGCAGGCGGACAGACTTTACTAACTATGGCTACACCTTC.

The chain has TRBV9 and TRBJ2-1; 7 nucleotides align to TRBD1. Looked up from germline, CDR1 is SGDLS and CDR2 is YYNGEE. This CDR3 comprises 14 residues. J gave up 6 bases and V 4 bases, and 7 bases lay outside the gene matches. The CDR3 loop is CASSQTGYFNEQFF. CDR3 nucleotide sequence: TGTGCCAGCAGCCAGACAGGGTATTTCAATGAGCAGTTCTTC.

This clone showed up just once. The chain recombines TRBV5-4 with TRBJ2-2; D is undetermined. Trimming took 4 bases from V and 4 from J, leaving 11 bases between them. The CDR3 spans 14 residues. Germline CDR1 reads SGHNT; CDR2 reads YYREEE (reference sequence). This CDR3 is CASSPIRSTGELFF. CDR3 nucleotides: TGTGCCAGCAGCCCTATTAGAAGCACCGGGGAGCTGTTTTTT. Complete variable domain (other parts from reference TRBV5-4 and TRBJ2-2): ETGVTQSPTHLIKTRGQQVTLRCSSQSGHNTVSWYQQALGQGPQFIFQYYREEENGRGNFPPRFSGLQFPNYSSELNVNALELDDSALYLCASSPIRSTGELFFGEGSRLTVL.

V and J are TRBV27 and TRBJ2-1; 13 positions agree with TRBD2. Germline values: CDR1 MNHEY, CDR2 SMNVEV (reference sequence). V lost 6 bases and J lost 10; bases outside the gene matches: 9. The CDR3 is 15 amino acids. The CDR3 DNA is TGTGCCAGCAGCCCGGGGACTAGCGGGATCTGGGAGCAGTTCTTC. Translating it yields CASSPGTSGIWEQFF.

In nucleotides, the CDR3 is TGCGCCAGCAGCCAAGGACAGGGGAGTGTCTATGGCTACACCTTC. As protein: CASSQGQGSVYGYTF. This rearrangement joins TRBV4-1 to TRBJ1-2; 8 bases match TRBD1. The V and J ends lost 1 base and 4 bases, in that order; junction bases with no gene match: 5. Germline V gene lookup returns CDR1 MGHRA and CDR2 YSYEKL. The length of the CDR3 is 15 residues.

The chain employs TRBV5-4 and TRBJ1-5; D gene unclear. From germline, CDR1 is SGHNT and CDR2 YYREEE (reference sequence). This CDR3 region has 13 residues. V shed 3 bases and J shed 7 bases, with 11 bases lying between them. The CDR3 loop reads CASSSGVGQPQHF. The CDR3 nucleotides read TGTGCCAGCAGCTCCGGGGTTGGGCAGCCCCAGCATTTT.

V and J are TRBV5-6 and TRBJ2-7; TRBD1 matches 10 bases. Germline CDR1 SGHDT, CDR2 YYEEEE. V shed 1 base, J shed 5 bases, and the junction held 6 bases outside the gene matches. The CDR3 runs to 15 residues. The chain's CDR3 is CASSLSGTGAHEQYF. DNA of the CDR3: TGTGCCAGCAGCTTGTCCGGGACAGGGGCCCACGAGCAGTACTTC.

The rearrangement uses TRBV4-3 and TRBJ1-4; the D gene is possibly TRBD1 (6 bases). The CDR3 runs 14 residues. Per germline, CDR1 LGHNA and CDR2 YSLEER. V lost 6 bases to trimming and J lost 3 bases, with 11 bases between them. DNA of the CDR3: TGCGCCAGCAGTCGAGGGGGAGCTAATGAAAAACTGTTTTTT. This codes for CASSRGGANEKLFF.

The chain couples TRBV5-1 to TRBJ2-3; 8 bases map to TRBD1. The CDR3 is 15 amino acids. The J segment lost 3 bases and the V segment lost 2 bases, leaving 5 bases of the junction unmatched. From germline, CDR1 is SGHRS and CDR2 YFSETQ. The CDR3 nucleotides are TGCGCCAGCAGCTTTCAGGGGGCGCGTACAGATACGCAGTATTTT. It codes for CASSFQGARTDTQYF.

The CDR3 nucleotides are TGCGCCAGCGGGACAGGGAGTTTTGAGAACACTGAAGCTTTCTTT. This encodes CASGTGSFENTEAFF. V is TRBV4-1 and J is TRBJ1-1, with TRBD1 matching over 9 bases. Germline CDR1 MGHRA, CDR2 YSYEKL. The J segment lost 1 base and the V segment lost 8 bases, leaving 8 bases of the junction unmatched. The CDR3 totals 15 residues.